A selection of T cell receptor beta chains follows, all from one sample in a study of cytomegalovirus exposure and HLA in healthy donors. Assay used: immunoSEQ multiplex PCR; TCRdb lists only in-frame clones, some missing. Of about 110,000 clones listed, about 75% were seen once; the top ten hold 2.5% to 3.5%. Source material: PBMCs. All receptors derive from a male donor in good health and CMV-seropositive. CDR3s include the opening cysteine and the closing phenylalanine or tryptophan. The order of the fields is D gene, clone size, J gene, V gene, CDR3 DNA, CDR3 protein. The D gene is left open where the match is weak. Clone size is shown for a subset of rows, as once, few, many or a class of expanded clone.

>.|few|TRBJ2-7|TRBV6-1
TGTGCCAGCAGACGGAGGGACGGATACGAGCAGTACTTC
CASRRRDGYEQYF
>TRBD1|.|TRBJ1-2|TRBV15
TGTGCCACCAGCAGATCCGGGACAGGGAATCCGAGCTATGGCTACACCTTC
CATSRSGTGNPSYGYTF
>.|.|TRBJ1-6|TRBV2
TGTGCCAGCAGTGAAACCAGGGGTTGGGGTTCACCCCTCCACTTT
CASSETRGWGSPLHF
>.|once|TRBJ2-6|TRBV11-3
TGTGCCAGCAGCCAAACCACTTCTGGGGCCAACGTCCTGACTTTC
CASSQTTSGANVLTF
>TRBD1|.|TRBJ1-4|TRBV9
TGTGCCAGCAGCGGGGGGGACAGGGATAATGAAAAACTGTTTTTT
CASSGGDRDNEKLFF
>.|.|TRBJ1-1|TRBV4-2
TGTGCCAGCAGCCACTTGAACACTGAAGCTTTCTTT
CASSHLNTEAFF
>TRBD1|.|TRBJ1-5|TRBV27
TGTGCCAACGCAGGGGACAGGGTAAGAAATAGCAATCAGCCCCAGCATTTT
CANAGDRVRNSNQPQHF
>TRBD2|.|TRBJ2-7|TRBV27
TGTGCCAGCAGTAAAAGCGGGGGGAAAAACGAGCAGTACTTC
CASSKSGGKNEQYF
>.|.|TRBJ2-5|TRBV11-2
TGTGCCAGCAGCGTACAAGAGACCCAGTACTTC
CASSVQETQYF
>.|.|TRBJ1-4|TRBV7-2
TGTGCCAGCAGCCGCCCCCCACAGTTCCCTAATGAAAAACTGTTTTTT
CASSRPPQFPNEKLFF
>TRBD1|.|TRBJ2-5|TRBV7-2
TGTGCCAGCAGCTCAGTAAGGACAGGGGCCCAAGAGACCCAGTACTTC
CASSSVRTGAQETQYF
>TRBD1|.|TRBJ1-1|TRBV28
TGTGCCAGCAGTTGGACAGGGGAAGTAGAAGCTTTCTTT
CASSWTGEVEAFF
>.|.|TRBJ1-4|TRBV7-2
TGTGCCAGCAGCTTGGACTCTCGGAAACTGTTTTTT
CASSLDSRKLFF
>.|once|TRBJ1-4|TRBV5-1
TGCGCCAGCAGCTTGGGGCGGCTTAATGAAAAACTGTTTTTT
CASSLGRLNEKLFF
>TRBD1|.|TRBJ1-4|TRBV5-1
TGCGCCAGCAGCCAAAGGACAGGGGCGAATGAAAAACTGTTTTTT
CASSQRTGANEKLFF
>.|.|TRBJ2-7|TRBV9
TGTGCCAGCAGCGCCCGGCGGGGTAGCTCCTACGAGCAGTACTTC
CASSARRGSSYEQYF
>.|few|TRBJ2-7|TRBV6-5
TGTGCCAGCAGTTACTCGAGGAGGTTCTACGAGCAGTACTTC
CASSYSRRFYEQYF
>.|.|TRBJ1-2|TRBV18
TGTGCCAGCTCACCACTATTAAGTTCAGCTAACTATGGCTACACCTTC
CASSPLLSSANYGYTF
>TRBD1|.|TRBJ2-1|TRBV18
TGTGCCAGCTCACCAGGGACAGGGAGGGATGAGCAGTTCTTC
CASSPGTGRDEQFF
>TRBD1|.|TRBJ2-7|TRBV19
TGTGCCAGTAGTCCCCCGGGACAGGGCCCCTACGAGCAGTACTTC
CASSPPGQGPYEQYF
>.|once|TRBJ2-7|TRBV28
TGTGCCAGCAGTTCTCAGGGGATCAACGAGCAGTACTTC
CASSSQGINEQYF
>TRBD1|.|TRBJ1-1|TRBV27
TGTGCCAGCAGTTTAGAGGGGACAGGGGGCCGGGCGCGTGGTGACACTGAAGCTTTCTTT
CASSLEGTGGRARGDTEAFF
>TRBD1|.|TRBJ2-2|TRBV27
TGTGCCAGCAGAGAACAGGGGAACCTAAACACCGGGGAGCTGTTTTTT
CASREQGNLNTGELFF
>.|.|TRBJ2-4|TRBV18
TGTGCCAGCTCACCACTTCAGGGTTACATTCAGTACTTC
CASSPLQGYIQYF
>.|.|TRBJ2-2|TRBV7-2
TGTGCCAGCAGCTATACCGGGACATACAACACCGGGGAGCTGTTTTTT
CASSYTGTYNTGELFF
>TRBD2|.|TRBJ2-7|TRBV4-2
TGTGCCAGCAGCCATATTTTTAGCGGGGGTGCCGCTTACGAGCAGTACTTC
CASSHIFSGGAAYEQYF
>.|.|TRBJ1-5|TRBV15
TGTGCCACCAGCAGAGTACAGGGTATGGGACAGCCCCAGCATTTT
CATSRVQGMGQPQHF
>TRBD2|few|TRBJ2-1|TRBV4-3
TGCGCCAGCAGCCTACGGACTAGCGGGAATTCTGAGCAGTTCTTC
CASSLRTSGNSEQFF
>TRBD1|.|TRBJ1-2|TRBV5-1
TGCGCCAGCAGCTCACCGGGACAGGGGGCCTCTGGCTACACCTTC
CASSSPGQGASGYTF